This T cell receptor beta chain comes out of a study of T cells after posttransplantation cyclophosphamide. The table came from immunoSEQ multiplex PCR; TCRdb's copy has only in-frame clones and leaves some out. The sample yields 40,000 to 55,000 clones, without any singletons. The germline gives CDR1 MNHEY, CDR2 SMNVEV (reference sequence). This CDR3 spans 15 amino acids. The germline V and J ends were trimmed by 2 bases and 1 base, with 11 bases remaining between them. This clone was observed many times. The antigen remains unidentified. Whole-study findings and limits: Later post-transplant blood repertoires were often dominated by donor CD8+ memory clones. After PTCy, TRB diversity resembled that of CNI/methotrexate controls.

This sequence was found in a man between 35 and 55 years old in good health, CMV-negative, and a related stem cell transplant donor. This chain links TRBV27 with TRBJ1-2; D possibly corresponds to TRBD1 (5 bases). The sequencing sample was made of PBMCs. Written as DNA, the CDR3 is TGTGCCAGCAGTTTAGTTCCAGGGATTAACTATGGCTACACCTTC. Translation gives CASSLVPGINYGYTF.